The 5 T cell receptor beta chains below were found in one sample sequenced in a study of T-cell reconstitution after alpha-beta-depleted transplantation in children. Unique molecular identifiers were incorporated when the TCRbeta library was constructed. From the PCR reads, TCRdb called clonotypes with MiXCR, one entry per CDR3 protein. The table has about 580,000 distinct CDR3 sequences, 20% to 25% seen once; the top ten hold roughly 15%. This sample comprised PBMCs, mostly from graft donor cells, obtained 360 days after TCRalphabeta/CD19-depleted stem cell transplant. The origin of the receptors is a boy under two years old who had a stem cell transplant for acute myeloid leukemia, so the T cells may come from the graft donor.

A few counts support this clonotype. The V gene is TRBV10-3, the J gene TRBJ2-2; D unclear. V was pared by 6 bases and J by 8 bases, with 10 bases between. Germline CDR1 is ENHRY and CDR2 is SYGVKD. CDR3 length equals 12 residues. As DNA, the CDR3 is TGTGCCATCAGCGACCTGGGGGGGGAGCTGTTTTTT. Encoded protein: CAISDLGGELFF.

The gene calls are TRBV5-1 and TRBJ2-1, with 7 bases identical to TRBD2. J lost 3 bases, V lost 7 bases, and 4 bases had no gene match. The CDR3 is 13 amino acids. In germline, CDR1 is SGHRS, CDR2 YFSETQ. The DNA for the CDR3 is TGCGCCAGCCCCGGGGGGATCTACAATGAGCAGTTCTTC. Protein: CASPGGIYNEQFF.

V and J are TRBV6-1 and TRBJ2-7, with 14 bases that match TRBD2. CDR1 and CDR2 from the germline V gene are MNHNS and SASEGT. There are 17 residues in the CDR3. V trimming: 5 bases; J trimming: 0 bases; junction bases outside the gene matches: 6. The chain's CDR3 is CASSIGLAGGTSYEQYF. The CDR3 coding sequence is TGTGCCAGCAGTATTGGACTAGCGGGGGGCACCTCCTACGAGCAGTACTTC.

This clonotype was seen once. The junction does not match germline at one end; this may be a read error. The chain couples TRBV28 to TRBJ1-4; D call uncertain. This CDR3 is 13 amino acids long. The germline V gene has CDR1 MDHEN and CDR2 SYDVKM. CDR3 coding DNA: TGTGCCAGCGGTTTCGGATCCAATGAAAAACTGTTTTTT. Translating it yields CASGFGSNEKLFF.

In the case of this clonotype: Given a much more abundant clone one base away, this may be a read error. The chain employs TRBV18 and TRBJ2-7, with D perhaps TRBD1 or TRBD2 (5 bases each). This CDR3 is built from 13 residues. Trimming shortened V by 1 base and J by 5 bases, and 9 bases separated the two germline ends. Germline loops: CDR1 KGHSH, CDR2 LQKENI. CDR3 coding DNA: TGTGCCAGCTCACCACGAAGAGGGGACGAGCAGTACTTC. Encoded protein: CASSPRRGDEQYF.